This TCR beta chain was observed in a study of chemoradiotherapy in HPV16-positive cancers (dated by TCRdb to the early 2020s). Study-level background: Candidate HPV-specific T-cell clones and common TCR motifs were defined by functional T-cell assays performed on cells from two HPV16-positive patients. The study set out to ask whether T-cell immunity against the HPV oncoproteins E6 and E7 changes over the course of chemoradiotherapy and whether that immunity affects survival. The candidate HPV-specific TCRs and motifs were subsequently tracked in TCR repertoires obtained from approximately 86 patients with HPV-related cancers.

Repertoires were sampled repeatedly over the course of chemoradiotherapy so that clonal expansion in the tumor microenvironment could be followed. Libraries were constructed by the immunoSEQ multiplex PCR assay. TCRdb mirrors the immuneACCESS table, restricted to in-frame sequences. Some clones are absent from its copies; in checked studies, under half trace to an unresolved V gene, and the reason for the others is unknown. The sample table records about 6,500 clones; around 87% of these occur just once. The ten biggest clones cover around 9% of the sample. Paper-wide results and their limitations: Expansion of candidate HPV-specific clones and E7-related TCR motifs was observed in the tumor microenvironment during treatment, whereas no such expansion was observed for non-HPV-specific T cells. The survival association was reported for HPV16-positive patients, and the functional definition of HPV-specific T cells was derived from only a couple of HPV16-positive patients. Improved recurrence-free survival in HPV16-positive patients was associated with expansion of HPV-responsive T cells during chemoradiotherapy.

This clone was recorded once. No antigen is known for it. Base qualities are missing; no much larger clone stands one base away. From the cysteine up to the phenylalanine, the CDR3 has a length of 14 residues. This entry keeps only the CDR3 DNA: 42 bases, framed from base 1. Per the germline V gene, SGHRS is the CDR1 and YFSETQ is the CDR2. Deletion took 7 bases off V and 4 bases off J, with a span of 18 bases between the germline ends. The source is a human donor with HPV-associated anogenital cancer. This sample comprised tumor tissue, obtained from a patient who underwent chemoradiotherapy. The chain is assembled from TRBV5-1 and TRBJ2-7, with an unclear D gene assignment. The DNA sequence follows: TGCGCCAGCGCTCCTGTTGGGATCGGGTACGAGCAGTACTTC. This translates into CASAPVGIGYEQYF. Joined to the reference TRBV5-1 and TRBJ2-7 proteins, this CDR3 gives the full variable domain: KAGVTQTPRYLIKTRGQQVTLSCSPISGHRSVSWYQQTPGQGLQFLFEYFSETQRNKGNFPGRFSGRQFSNSRSEMNVSTLELGDSALYLCASAPVGIGYEQYFGPGTRLTVT.